This T cell receptor (beta chain) derives from a study of T cell changes during pregnancy in multiple sclerosis. This clone occurred a few times. Sequencing was performed with immunoSEQ multiplex PCR; in TCRdb, only in-frame clones are kept and a portion is missing. This sample has tens of thousands of clones, with about nine tenths found just once. This CDR3 region has 17 residues. The germline V gene has CDR1 MGHRA and CDR2 YSYEKL. Trimming took off 0 bases at V and 2 bases at J, with 16 bases between the two ends. The source material was peripheral blood, sampled in the third trimester of pregnancy. The TCR was taken from a female donor in good health, enrolled as a control in a pregnancy study. The chain couples TRBV4-1 to TRBJ1-2; tentative D call: TRBD1 (5 bases). CDR3 sequence (DNA): TGCGCCAGCAGCCAAGATCAGTCAGGGCGTGTAAACTATGGCTACACCTTC. Its translation is CASSQDQSGRVNYGYTF.